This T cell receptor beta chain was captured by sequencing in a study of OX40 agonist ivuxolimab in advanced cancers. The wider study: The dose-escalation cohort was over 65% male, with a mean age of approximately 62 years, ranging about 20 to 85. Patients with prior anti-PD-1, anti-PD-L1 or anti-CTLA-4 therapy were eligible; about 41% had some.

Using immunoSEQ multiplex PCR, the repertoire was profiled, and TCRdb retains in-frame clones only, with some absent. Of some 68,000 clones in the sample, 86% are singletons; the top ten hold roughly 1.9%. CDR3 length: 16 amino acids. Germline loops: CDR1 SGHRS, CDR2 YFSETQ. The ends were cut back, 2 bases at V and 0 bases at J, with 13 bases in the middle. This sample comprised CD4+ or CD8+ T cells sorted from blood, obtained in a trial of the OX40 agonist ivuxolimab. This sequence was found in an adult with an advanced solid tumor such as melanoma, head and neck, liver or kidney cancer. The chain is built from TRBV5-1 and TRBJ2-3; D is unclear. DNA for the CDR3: TGCGCCAGCAGCTTTTGGGAAGCGAGCAGCACAGATACGCAGTATTTT. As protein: CASSFWEASSTDTQYF.